Presented here are 17 T cell receptor beta chains from one specimen sequenced in a study of T cell repertoires in cytomegalovirus infection. One entry per CDR3 protein, called by TCRdb with MiXCR from the reads. Of roughly 640,000 distinct CDR3 sequences in the sample, approximately 25% were seen once. Sample: CD8+ T cells from PBMCs. The receptors were gathered from a human donor in good health (CMV status not recorded). Some clones in this sample may be carry-over from other donors' samples.

V and J are TRBV7-9 and TRBJ2-1; no firm D call. The germline V gene encodes CDR1 SEHNR and CDR2 FQNEAQ (reference sequence). V lost 1 base and J 7 bases, leaving 11 bases between the germline ends. The CDR3 has 14 amino acids. CDR3 nucleotides: TGTGCCAGCAGCTTAGTGAATCGCGGAAATGAGCAGTTCTTC. This codes for CASSLVNRGNEQFF.

At least ten counts were recorded for this clonotype. The chain couples TRBV6-1 to TRBJ1-1; unclear D gene. Trimming took 4 bases from V and 2 from J, leaving 8 bases between them. This CDR3 has 13 amino acids. CDR1 and CDR2 from the germline V gene are MNHNS and SASEGT. CDR3: CASSGVSNTEAFF. The CDR3 region has the DNA TGTGCCAGCAGTGGTGTCAGTAACACTGAAGCTTTCTTT.

The chain has TRBV14 and TRBJ1-5, with 9 bases lining up with TRBD1. The germline CDR1 and CDR2 sequences are SGHDN and FVKESK. CDR3 length: 16 residues. V dropped 4 bases and J dropped 0; count of bases not matched to a gene: 4. The CDR3 loop reads CASSPGTGNSNQPQHF. Here the CDR3 DNA reads TGTGCCAGCAGCCCAGGGACAGGGAATAGCAATCAGCCCCAGCATTTT.

In its sample, this clonotype was seen a few times. The chain uses TRBV14 and TRBJ2-7; 8 nucleotides line up with TRBD2. The CDR3 spans 15 residues. Looked up from germline, CDR1 is SGHDN and CDR2 is FVKESK. V lost 4 bases and J lost 4; bases outside the gene matches: 9. The CDR3 nucleotides read TGTGCCAGCAGCCGAGCGGGGGCCCTGGGATACGAGCAGTACTTC. This translates into CASSRAGALGYEQYF. Based on the CDR3 plus reference TRBV14 and TRBJ2-7, the full variable domain is EAGVTQFPSHSVIEKGQTVTLRCDPISGHDNLYWYRRVMGKEIKFLLHFVKESKQDESGMPNNRFLAERTGGTYSTLKVQPAELEDSGVYFCASSRAGALGYEQYFGPGTRLTVT.

In its sample, this clonotype was seen a few times. V usage is TRBV6-1 and J usage is TRBJ2-1; D gene ambiguous. Germline CDR1 is MNHNS and CDR2 is SASEGT. This CDR3 comprises 14 residues. Trimming stripped 10 bases from V and 0 bases from J, with 13 bases between. For the CDR3, the DNA is TGTGCCACCCTTCCTTACCCCTCCTACAATGAGCAGTTCTTC. It encodes CATLPYPSYNEQFF.

This clonotype has at least ten counts. The chain joins TRBV7-2 to TRBJ2-3; 12 bases map to TRBD1. Per germline, CDR1 SGHTA and CDR2 FQGNSA. This CDR3 has 16 residues. The ends lost 5 bases at V and 0 bases at J; junction bases unmatched: 3. Here the CDR3 reads CASSRGTGGSTDTQYF. CDR3 DNA: TGTGCCAGCAGCCGAGGGACAGGGGGCAGCACAGATACGCAGTATTTT.

This clonotype was recorded many times. The chain has TRBV27 and TRBJ1-4; tentative D call: TRBD1 (5 bases). The CDR3 is 16 residues long. V was cut by 0 bases and J by 3 bases, with 11 bases left in between. CDR1 and CDR2 from the germline V gene are MNHEY and SMNVEV (reference sequence). This CDR3 reads CASSLSGAAANEKLFF. The CDR3 bases are TGTGCCAGCAGTTTATCCGGGGCCGCGGCTAATGAAAAACTGTTTTTT.

This clonotype was detected only a few times. The rearrangement links TRBV28 to TRBJ2-7, with D tentatively TRBD2 (5 bases). V gave up 3 bases and J gave up 6 bases, with 15 bases separating them. The germline V gene has CDR1 MDHEN and CDR2 SYDVKM. The CDR3 is 14 amino acids. The CDR3 spells CASSLRYERFEQYV. The CDR3 coding sequence is TGTGCCAGCAGTTTGAGATATGAGCGGTTCGAGCAGTACGTC.

This clonotype was observed a few times. The rearrangement joins TRBV20-1 to TRBJ2-7, with 10 bases identical to TRBD2. The CDR3 consists of 17 residues. J was trimmed by 2 bases and V by 3 bases; bases with no gene match: 13. CDR1 is DFQATT, CDR2 SNEGSKA, per germline (reference sequence). The DNA for the CDR3 is TGCAGTGCTAGTTACCCAGGAGGGACTAGCGCGACCTACGAGCAGTACTTC. This codes for CSASYPGGTSATYEQYF.

This clonotype was detected ten times or more. The J gene is TRBJ2-1, the V gene TRBV5-4; TRBD1 or TRBD2 may be the D gene (6 bases each). The CDR3 sequence is 16 residues long. From germline, CDR1 is SGHNT and CDR2 YYREEE (reference sequence). The V and J ends lost 3 bases and 2 bases respectively, with 15 bases between them. The CDR3 protein is CASSYTGTETYNEQFF. DNA of the CDR3: TGTGCCAGCAGCTATACAGGGACTGAAACCTACAATGAGCAGTTCTTC.

The J gene is TRBJ2-7, the V gene TRBV4-1, with D perhaps TRBD1 (5 bases). The germline V gene encodes CDR1 MGHRA and CDR2 YSYEKL. The CDR3 consists of 14 residues. V shed 1 base and J shed 3 bases, with 10 bases lying between them. This CDR3 is CASSQGTSSYEQYV. As DNA, the CDR3 is TGCGCCAGCAGCCAAGGGACATCCAGCTACGAGCAGTACGTC.

The J gene is TRBJ2-7, the V gene TRBV7-9; D remains unclear. In germline, CDR1 is SEHNR, CDR2 FQNEAQ (reference sequence). V was trimmed by 11 bases and J by 0 bases, leaving 14 bases between them. The CDR3 is 13 amino acids. In nucleotides, the CDR3 is TGTGCCTTTTTGGCCCCGAGCTCCTACGAGCAGTACTTC. This encodes CAFLAPSSYEQYF.

V usage is TRBV27 and J usage is TRBJ2-3, with 8 bases matching TRBD2. The germline gives CDR1 MNHEY, CDR2 SMNVEV (reference sequence). The V gene end was trimmed by 6 bases and the J gene end by 1 base; junction bases not matched to a gene: 3. The length of the CDR3 is 14 residues. As DNA, the CDR3 is TGTGCCAGCAGCCAGACTAGCGGCACAGATACGCAGTATTTT. The encoded protein is CASSQTSGTDTQYF.

The chain employs TRBV13 and TRBJ1-6; D gene unclear. CDR1 PRHDT and CDR2 FYEKMQ come from the germline V gene (reference sequence). V lost 5 bases, J lost 9 bases, and 14 bases lay in between. The CDR3 runs 14 residues. The CDR3 protein is CASSTGPPSSPLHF. In nucleotides, the CDR3 is TGTGCCAGCAGCACCGGGCCCCCGTCTTCACCCCTCCACTTT.

A few counts support this clonotype. The J gene is TRBJ1-5, the V gene TRBV6-2 or TRBV6-3; the D gene is possibly TRBD1 (5 bases). Per germline, CDR1 MNHEY and CDR2 SVGEGT. V was trimmed by 2 bases and J by 4 bases, leaving 9 bases between them. The CDR3 has 14 amino acids. CDR3 coding DNA: TGTGCCAGCAGTTACGGGGCCTTTAATCAGCCCCAGCATTTT. Translation: CASSYGAFNQPQHF.

Only a few counts were recorded for this clonotype. The CDR3 nucleotides read TGTGCCATCAGGGTTCAGGGGGACGAGCAGTACTTC. This sequence encodes CAIRVQGDEQYF. The genes are TRBV10-3 and TRBJ2-7, with 7 bases aligning to TRBD1. The V segment lost 6 bases and the J segment 5 bases; nucleotides outside the gene matches: 4. The CDR3 runs to 12 residues. Germline values: CDR1 ENHRY, CDR2 SYGVKD.

The V and J genes are TRBV7-6 and TRBJ1-3; D unresolved. Per the germline V gene, CDR1 is SGHVS and CDR2 is FNYEAQ. The CDR3 consists of 19 residues. V gave up 4 bases and J gave up 4 bases, with 26 bases separating them. The CDR3: CASSYLKVAKLSVGNTIYF. The CDR3 DNA sequence: TGTGCCAGCAGCTATTTGAAGGTGGCAAAATTAAGCGTGGGAAACACCATATATTTT. Based on the CDR3 plus reference TRBV7-6 and TRBJ1-3, the full variable domain is GAGVSQSPRYKVTKRGQDVALRCDPISGHVSLYWYRQALGQGPEFLTYFNYEAQQDKSGLPNDRFSAERPEGSISTLTIQRTEQRDSAMYRCASSYLKVAKLSVGNTIYFGEGSWLTVV.